Detailed here is one T cell receptor beta chain. Measured with immunoSEQ multiplex PCR; TCRdb has only the in-frame clones, and not every one. The sample contains fewer than 50,000 clones, 75% to 85% of which appear only once. This entry comes from a study of STAT5B mutations in CD4+ large granular lymphocyte leukemia. The sequence was obtained from a human donor in good health. Material: CD4+ T cells from blood buffy coats.

CDR3: CASSTSGGITDTQYF. The CDR3 region has the DNA TGTGCCAGCAGCACCAGCGGGGGGATCACAGATACGCAGTATTTT. The chain couples TRBV7-9 to TRBJ2-3; the match to TRBD2 covers 9 bases. The germline gives CDR1 SEHNR, CDR2 FQNEAQ (reference sequence). CDR3 length equals 15 residues. Germline trimming cut 5 bases from V and 2 bases from J; bases unmatched to any gene: 5. Looking up the rest from reference TRBV7-9 and TRBJ2-3 gives the full variable domain: DTGVSQNPRHKITKRGQNVTFRCDPISEHNRLYWYRQTLGQGPEFLTYFQNEAQLEKSRLLSDRFSAERPKGSFSTLEIQRTEQGDSAMYLCASSTSGGITDTQYFGPGTRLTVL.